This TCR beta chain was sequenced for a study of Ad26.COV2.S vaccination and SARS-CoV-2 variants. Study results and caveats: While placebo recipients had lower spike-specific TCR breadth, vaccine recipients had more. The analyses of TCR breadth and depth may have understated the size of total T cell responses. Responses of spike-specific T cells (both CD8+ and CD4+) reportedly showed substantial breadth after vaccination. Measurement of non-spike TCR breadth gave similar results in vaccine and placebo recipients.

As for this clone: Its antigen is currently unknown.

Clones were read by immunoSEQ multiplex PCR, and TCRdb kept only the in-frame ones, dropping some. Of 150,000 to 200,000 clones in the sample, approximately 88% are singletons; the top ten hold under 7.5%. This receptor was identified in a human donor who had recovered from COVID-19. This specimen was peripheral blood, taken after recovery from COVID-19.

In DNA, the CDR3 is TGTGCCAGCTCACCAGAGAGACTAACTAATCAGCCCCAGCATTTT. Protein product: CASSPERLTNQPQHF. This chain connects TRBV18 to TRBJ1-5, with D unclear. Germline CDR1 reads KGHSH; CDR2 reads LQKENI. V gave up 2 bases and J gave up 4 bases, with 12 bases separating them. The CDR3 spans 15 residues.